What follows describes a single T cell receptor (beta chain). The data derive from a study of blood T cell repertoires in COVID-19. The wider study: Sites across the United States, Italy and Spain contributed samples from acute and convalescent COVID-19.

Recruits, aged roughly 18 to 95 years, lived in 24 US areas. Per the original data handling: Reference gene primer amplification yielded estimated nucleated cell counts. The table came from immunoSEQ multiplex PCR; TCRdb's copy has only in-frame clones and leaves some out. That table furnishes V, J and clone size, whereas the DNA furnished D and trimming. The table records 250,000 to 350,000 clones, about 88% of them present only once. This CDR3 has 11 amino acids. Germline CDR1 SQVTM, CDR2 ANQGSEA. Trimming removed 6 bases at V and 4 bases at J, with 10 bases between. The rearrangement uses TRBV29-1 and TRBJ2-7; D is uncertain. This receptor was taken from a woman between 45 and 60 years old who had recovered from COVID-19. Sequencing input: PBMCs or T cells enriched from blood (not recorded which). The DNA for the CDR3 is TGCAGCGTGGCCGAAAGTTACGAGCAGTACTTC. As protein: CSVAESYEQYF.